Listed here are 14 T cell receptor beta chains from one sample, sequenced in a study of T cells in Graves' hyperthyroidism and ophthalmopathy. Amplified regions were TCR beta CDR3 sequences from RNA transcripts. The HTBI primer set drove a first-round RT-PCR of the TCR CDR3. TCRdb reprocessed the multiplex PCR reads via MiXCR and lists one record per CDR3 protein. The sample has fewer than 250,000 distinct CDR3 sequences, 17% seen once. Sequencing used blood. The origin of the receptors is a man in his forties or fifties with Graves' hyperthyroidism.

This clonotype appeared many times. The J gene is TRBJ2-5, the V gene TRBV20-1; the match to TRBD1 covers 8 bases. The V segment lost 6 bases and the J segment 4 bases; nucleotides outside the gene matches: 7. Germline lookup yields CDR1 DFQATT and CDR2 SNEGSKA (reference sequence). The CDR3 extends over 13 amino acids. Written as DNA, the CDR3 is TGCAGTGCCCCGCAGGGGGCTGGAGAGACCCAGTACTTC. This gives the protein CSAPQGAGETQYF.

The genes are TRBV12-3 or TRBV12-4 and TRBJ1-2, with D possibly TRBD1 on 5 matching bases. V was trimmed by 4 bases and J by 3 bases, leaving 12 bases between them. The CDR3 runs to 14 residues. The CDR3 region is CASSSGLTDYGYTF. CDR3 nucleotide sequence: TGTGCCAGCAGTTCCGGACTGACAGACTATGGCTACACCTTC.

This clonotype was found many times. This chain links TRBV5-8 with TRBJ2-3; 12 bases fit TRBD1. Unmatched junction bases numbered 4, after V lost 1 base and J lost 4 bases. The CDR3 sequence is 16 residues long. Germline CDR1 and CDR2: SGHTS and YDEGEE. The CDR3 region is CASSLPGQGASDTQYF. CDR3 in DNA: TGTGCCAGCAGCTTGCCGGGACAGGGGGCGTCAGATACGCAGTATTTT.

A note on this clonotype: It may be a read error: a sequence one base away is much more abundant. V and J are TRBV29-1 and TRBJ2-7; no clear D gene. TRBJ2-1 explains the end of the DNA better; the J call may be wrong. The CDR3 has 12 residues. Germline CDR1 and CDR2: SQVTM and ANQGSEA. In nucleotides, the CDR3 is TGCAGCGTTGCCCCGCCCGGCTACGAGCAGTTCTTC. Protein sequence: CSVAPPGYEQFF.

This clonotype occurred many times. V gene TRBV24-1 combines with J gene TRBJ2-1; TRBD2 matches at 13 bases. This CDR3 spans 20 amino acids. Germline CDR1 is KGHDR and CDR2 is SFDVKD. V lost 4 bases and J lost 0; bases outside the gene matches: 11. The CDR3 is CATSEGLAGFLKGSYNEQFF. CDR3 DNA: TGTGCCACCAGTGAGGGACTAGCGGGATTTTTAAAGGGCTCCTACAATGAGCAGTTCTTC.

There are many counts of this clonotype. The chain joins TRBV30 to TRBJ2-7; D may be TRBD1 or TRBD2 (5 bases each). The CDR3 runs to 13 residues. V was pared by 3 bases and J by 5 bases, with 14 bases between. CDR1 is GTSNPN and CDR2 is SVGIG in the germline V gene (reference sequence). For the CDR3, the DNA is TGTGCCTGGAGCCCTAAGTCGGGGCACGAGCAGTACTTC. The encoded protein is CAWSPKSGHEQYF. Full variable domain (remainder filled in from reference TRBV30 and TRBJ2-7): SQTIHQWPATLVQPVGSPLSLECTVEGTSNPNLYWYRQAAGRGLQLLFYSVGIGQISSEVPQNLSASRPQDRQFILSSKKLLLSDSGFYLCAWSPKSGHEQYFGPGTRLTVT.

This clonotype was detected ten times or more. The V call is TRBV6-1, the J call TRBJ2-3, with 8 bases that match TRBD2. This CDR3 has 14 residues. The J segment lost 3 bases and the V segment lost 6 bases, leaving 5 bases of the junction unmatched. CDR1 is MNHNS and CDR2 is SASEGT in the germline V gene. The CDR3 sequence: CASRESGGTDTQYF. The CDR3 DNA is TGTGCCAGCAGAGAATCGGGAGGGACAGATACGCAGTATTTT.

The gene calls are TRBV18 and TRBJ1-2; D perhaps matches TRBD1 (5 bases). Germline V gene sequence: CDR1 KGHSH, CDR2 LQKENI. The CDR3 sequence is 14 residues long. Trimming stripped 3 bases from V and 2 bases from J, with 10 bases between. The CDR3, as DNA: TGTGCCAGCTCACCGGGGGTCGCAAACTATGGCTACACCTTC. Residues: CASSPGVANYGYTF.

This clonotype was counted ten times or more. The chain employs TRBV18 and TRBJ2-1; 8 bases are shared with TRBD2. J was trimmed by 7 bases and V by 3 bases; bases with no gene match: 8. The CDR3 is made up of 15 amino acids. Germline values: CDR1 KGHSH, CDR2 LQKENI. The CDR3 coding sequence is TGTGCCAGCTCACCCTCCGGGACTAGAAAGAATGAGCAGTTCTTC. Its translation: CASSPSGTRKNEQFF.

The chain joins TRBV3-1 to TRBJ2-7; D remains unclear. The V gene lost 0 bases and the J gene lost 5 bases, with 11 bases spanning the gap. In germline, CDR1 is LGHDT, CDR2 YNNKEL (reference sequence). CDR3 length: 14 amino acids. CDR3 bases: TGTGCCAGCAGCCAAGATGTAGTTTCCCACGAGCAGTACTTC. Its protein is CASSQDVVSHEQYF.

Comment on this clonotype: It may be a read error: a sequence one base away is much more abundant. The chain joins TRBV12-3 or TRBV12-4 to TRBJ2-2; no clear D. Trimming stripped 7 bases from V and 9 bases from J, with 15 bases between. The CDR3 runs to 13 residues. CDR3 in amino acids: CASTLVRARELFF. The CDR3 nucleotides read TGTGCCAGCACCCTCGTCCGGGCCAGGGAGCTGTTTTTT.

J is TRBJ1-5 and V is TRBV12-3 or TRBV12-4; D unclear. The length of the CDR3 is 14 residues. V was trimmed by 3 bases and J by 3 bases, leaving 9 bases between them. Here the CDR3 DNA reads TGTGCCAGCAGTTTGATGGCGTTCAATCAGCCCCAGCATTTT. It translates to CASSLMAFNQPQHF.

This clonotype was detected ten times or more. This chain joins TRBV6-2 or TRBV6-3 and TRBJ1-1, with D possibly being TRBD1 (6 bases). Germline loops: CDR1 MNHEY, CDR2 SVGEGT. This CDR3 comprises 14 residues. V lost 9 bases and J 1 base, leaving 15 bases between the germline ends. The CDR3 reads CASKDSVKNTEAFF. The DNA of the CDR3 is TGTGCCAGTAAGGACAGCGTGAAGAACACTGAAGCTTTCTTT.

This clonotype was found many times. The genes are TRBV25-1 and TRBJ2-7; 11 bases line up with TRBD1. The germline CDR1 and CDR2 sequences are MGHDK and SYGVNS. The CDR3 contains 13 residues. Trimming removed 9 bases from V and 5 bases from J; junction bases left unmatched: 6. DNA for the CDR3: TGTGCCAGTATGGGACAGGGGGTTAACGAGCAGTACTTC. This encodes CASMGQGVNEQYF.